This T cell receptor beta chain was captured by sequencing in a study of control samples from healthy donors and cancer patients. Germline CDR1 and CDR2: SNHLY and FYNNEI. This CDR3 contains 15 residues. V lost 8 bases, J lost 0 bases, and 16 bases lay in between. TCRdb's table, derived via immunoSEQ multiplex PCR, lists solely in-frame clones and lacks some. This sample has some 74,000 clones, with 94% found just once. Sequencing was performed on blood. The chain recombines TRBV2 with TRBJ1-1, with D tentatively TRBD1 (5 bases). This clonotype was sampled from a woman aged 25 to 39 in good health. The CDR3 is CASVGARPMNTEAFF. The CDR3 nucleotides read TGTGCCAGCGTTGGGGCCCGGCCCATGAACACTGAAGCTTTCTTT. Together with reference TRBV2 and TRBJ1-1, the CDR3 gives the full variable domain: EPEVTQTPSHQVTQMGQEVILRCVPISNHLYFYWYRQILGQKVEFLVSFYNNEISEKSEIFDDQFSVERPDGSNFTLKIRSTKLEDSAMYFCASVGARPMNTEAFFGQGTRLTVV.